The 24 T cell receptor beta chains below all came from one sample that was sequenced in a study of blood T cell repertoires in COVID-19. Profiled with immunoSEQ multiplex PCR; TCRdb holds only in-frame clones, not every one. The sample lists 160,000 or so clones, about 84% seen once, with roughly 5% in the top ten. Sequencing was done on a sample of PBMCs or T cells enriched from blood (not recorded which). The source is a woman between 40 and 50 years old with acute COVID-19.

CDR3 sequence (DNA): TGTGCCAGCAGTCCGGGTGAGACCCAGTACTTC. This codes for CASSPGETQYF. The J gene is TRBJ2-5, the V gene TRBV12-3 or TRBV12-4; D not resolved. The CDR3 has 11 amino acids. V lost 5 bases and J lost 5, with 6 bases in between.

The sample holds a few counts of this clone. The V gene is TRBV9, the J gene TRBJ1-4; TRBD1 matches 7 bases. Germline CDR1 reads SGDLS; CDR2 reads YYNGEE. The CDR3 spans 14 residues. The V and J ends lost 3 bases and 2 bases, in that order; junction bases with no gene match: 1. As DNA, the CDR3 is TGTGCCAGCAGCGCAGGGGGGACTAATGAAAAACTGTTTTTT. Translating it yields CASSAGGTNEKLFF.

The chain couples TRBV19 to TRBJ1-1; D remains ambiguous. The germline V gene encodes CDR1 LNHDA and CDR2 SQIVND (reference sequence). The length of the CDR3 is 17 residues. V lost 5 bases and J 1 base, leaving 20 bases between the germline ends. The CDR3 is CASSHGIPPSRNTEAFF. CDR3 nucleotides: TGTGCCAGTAGTCACGGGATTCCCCCATCGAGGAACACTGAAGCTTTCTTT. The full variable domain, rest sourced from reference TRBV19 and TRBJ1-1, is DGGITQSPKYLFRKEGQNVTLSCEQNLNHDAMYWYRQDPGQGLRLIYYSQIVNDFQKGDIAEGYSVSREKKESFPLTVTSAQKNPTAFYLCASSHGIPPSRNTEAFFGQGTRLTVV.

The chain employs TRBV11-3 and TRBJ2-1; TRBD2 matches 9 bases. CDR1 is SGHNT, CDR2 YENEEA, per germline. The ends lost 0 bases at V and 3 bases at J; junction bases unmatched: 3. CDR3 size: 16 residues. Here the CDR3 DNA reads TGTGCCAGCAGCTTAGATCGGCGGGAGGGCTACAATGAGCAGTTCTTC. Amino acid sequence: CASSLDRREGYNEQFF. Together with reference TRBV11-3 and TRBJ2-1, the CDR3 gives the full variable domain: EAGVVQSPRYKIIEKKQPVAFWCNPISGHNTLYWYLQNLGQGPELLIRYENEEAVDDSQLPKDRFSAERLKGVDSTLKIQPAELGDSAVYLCASSLDRREGYNEQFFGPGTRLTVL.

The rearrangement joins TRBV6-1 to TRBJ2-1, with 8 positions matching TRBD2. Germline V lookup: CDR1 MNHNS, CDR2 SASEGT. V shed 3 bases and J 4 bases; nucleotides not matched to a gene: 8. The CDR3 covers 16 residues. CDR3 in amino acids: CASSDPSLAGYNEQFF. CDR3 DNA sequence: TGTGCCAGCAGTGACCCGTCCCTAGCGGGTTACAATGAGCAGTTCTTC.

The CDR3 region has the DNA TGCGCCAGCAGCCCACAGGGATCAGATACGCAGTATTTT. This translates into CASSPQGSDTQYF. The V gene is TRBV5-1, the J gene TRBJ2-3; D may be TRBD1 (6 bases). The V gene's germline CDR1 is SGHRS and CDR2 YFSETQ. The CDR3 consists of 13 residues. The V gene lost 4 bases and the J gene lost 4 bases, with 10 bases spanning the gap.

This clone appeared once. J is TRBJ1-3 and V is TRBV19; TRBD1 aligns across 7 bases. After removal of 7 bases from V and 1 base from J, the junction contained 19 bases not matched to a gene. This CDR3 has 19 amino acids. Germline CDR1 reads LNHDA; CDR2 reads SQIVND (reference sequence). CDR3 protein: CASTDRPQGFLYSGNTIYF. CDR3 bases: TGTGCCAGTACCGATCGGCCACAGGGGTTCTTATATTCTGGAAACACCATATATTTT.

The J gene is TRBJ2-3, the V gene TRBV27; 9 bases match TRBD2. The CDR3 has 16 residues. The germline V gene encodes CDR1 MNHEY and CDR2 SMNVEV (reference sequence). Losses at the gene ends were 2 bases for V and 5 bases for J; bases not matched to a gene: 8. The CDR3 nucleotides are TGTGCCAGCAGTTTAAGCGCGGGAGGGCCAGGAGATACGCAGTATTTT. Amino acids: CASSLSAGGPGDTQYF.

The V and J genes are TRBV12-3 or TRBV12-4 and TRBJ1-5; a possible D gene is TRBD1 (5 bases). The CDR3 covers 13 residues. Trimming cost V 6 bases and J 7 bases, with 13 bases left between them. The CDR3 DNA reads TGTGCCAGCAGCACCGGGGGAGTACAGCCCCAGCATTTT. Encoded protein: CASSTGGVQPQHF.

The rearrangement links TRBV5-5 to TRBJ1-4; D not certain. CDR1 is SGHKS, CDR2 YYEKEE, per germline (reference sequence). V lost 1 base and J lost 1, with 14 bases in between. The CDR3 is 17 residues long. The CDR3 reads CASSLYFGAGTNEKLFF. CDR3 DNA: TGTGCCAGCAGCTTGTATTTTGGAGCCGGAACTAATGAAAAACTGTTTTTT. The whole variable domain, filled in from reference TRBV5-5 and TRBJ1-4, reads DAGVTQSPTHLIKTRGQQVTLRCSPISGHKSVSWYQQVLGQGPQFIFQYYEKEERGRGNFPDRFSARQFPNYSSELNVNALLLGDSALYLCASSLYFGAGTNEKLFFGSGTQLSVL.

CDR3 sequence reads: CASSHSTSGGDTQYF. CDR3 DNA: TGTGCCAGCAGCCATTCGACTAGCGGGGGTGATACGCAGTATTTT. The V call is TRBV7-2, the J call TRBJ2-3; 12 bases map to TRBD2. The germline V gene encodes CDR1 SGHTA and CDR2 FQGNSA. The CDR3 spans 15 residues. V trimming: 5 bases; J trimming: 6 bases; junction bases outside the gene matches: 6. The entire variable domain, with the rest obtained from reference TRBV7-2 and TRBJ2-3, is as follows: GAGVSQSPSNKVTEKGKDVELRCDPISGHTALYWYRQSLGQGLEFLIYFQGNSAPDKSGLPSDRFSAERTGGSVSTLTIQRTQQEDSAVYLCASSHSTSGGDTQYFGPGTRLTVL.

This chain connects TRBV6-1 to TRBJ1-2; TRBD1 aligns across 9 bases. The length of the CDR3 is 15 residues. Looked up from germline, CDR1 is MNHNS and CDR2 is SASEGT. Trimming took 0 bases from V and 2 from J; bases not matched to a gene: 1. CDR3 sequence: CASSEAGTGNYGYTF. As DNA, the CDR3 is TGTGCCAGCAGTGAAGCTGGGACAGGGAACTATGGCTACACCTTC.

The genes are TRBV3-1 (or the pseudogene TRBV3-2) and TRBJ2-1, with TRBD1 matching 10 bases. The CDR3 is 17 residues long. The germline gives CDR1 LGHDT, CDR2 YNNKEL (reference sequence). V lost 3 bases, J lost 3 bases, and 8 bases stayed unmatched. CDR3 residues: CASSHGTGAIRYNEQFF. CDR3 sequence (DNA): TGTGCCAGCAGCCACGGGACAGGGGCAATACGCTACAATGAGCAGTTCTTC.

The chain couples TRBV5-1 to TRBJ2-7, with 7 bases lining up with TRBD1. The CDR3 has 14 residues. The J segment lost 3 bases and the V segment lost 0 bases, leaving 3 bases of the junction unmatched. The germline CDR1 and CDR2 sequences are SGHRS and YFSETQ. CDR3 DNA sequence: TGCGCCAGCAGCTTGGGAGGGGGCCTCTACGAGCAGTACTTC. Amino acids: CASSLGGGLYEQYF.

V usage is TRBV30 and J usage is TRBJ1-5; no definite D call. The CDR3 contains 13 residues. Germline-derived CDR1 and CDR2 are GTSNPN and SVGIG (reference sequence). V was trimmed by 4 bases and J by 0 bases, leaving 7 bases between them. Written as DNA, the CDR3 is TGTGCCTGGACCAGCGGTAGCAATCAGCCCCAGCATTTT. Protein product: CAWTSGSNQPQHF.

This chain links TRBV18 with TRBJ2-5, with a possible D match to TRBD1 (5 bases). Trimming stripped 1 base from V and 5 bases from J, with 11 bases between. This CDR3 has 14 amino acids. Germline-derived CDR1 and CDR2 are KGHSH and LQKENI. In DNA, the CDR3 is TGTGCCAGCTCACCACTCGCAGGGTTGGAGACCCAGTACTTC. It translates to CASSPLAGLETQYF.

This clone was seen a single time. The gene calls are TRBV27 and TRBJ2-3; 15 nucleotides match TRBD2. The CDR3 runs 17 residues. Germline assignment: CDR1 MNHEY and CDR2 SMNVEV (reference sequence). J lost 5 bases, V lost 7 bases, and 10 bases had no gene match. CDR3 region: CASTNTGLAGGGDTQYF. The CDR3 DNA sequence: TGTGCCAGCACGAATACAGGACTAGCGGGAGGGGGAGATACGCAGTATTTT.

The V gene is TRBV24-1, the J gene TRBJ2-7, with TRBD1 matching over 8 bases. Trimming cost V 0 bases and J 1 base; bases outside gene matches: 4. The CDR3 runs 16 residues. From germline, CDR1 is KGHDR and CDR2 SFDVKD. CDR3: CATSDLTDRGSYEQYV. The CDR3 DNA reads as TGTGCCACCAGTGATTTGACTGACAGGGGTTCCTACGAGCAGTACGTC.

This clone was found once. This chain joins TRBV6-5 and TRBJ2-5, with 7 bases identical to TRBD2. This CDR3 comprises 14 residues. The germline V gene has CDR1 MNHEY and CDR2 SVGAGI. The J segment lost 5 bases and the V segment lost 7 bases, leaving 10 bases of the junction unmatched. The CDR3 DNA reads TGTGCCAGCACGTTGCGCGGGAGTAGGGAGACCCAGTACTTC. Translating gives CASTLRGSRETQYF.

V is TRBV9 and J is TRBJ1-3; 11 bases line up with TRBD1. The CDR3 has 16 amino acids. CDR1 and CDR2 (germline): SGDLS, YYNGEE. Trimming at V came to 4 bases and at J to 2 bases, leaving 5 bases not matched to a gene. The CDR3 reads CASSPWDRGTGNTIYF. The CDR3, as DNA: TGTGCCAGCAGCCCCTGGGACAGGGGGACTGGAAACACCATATATTTT.

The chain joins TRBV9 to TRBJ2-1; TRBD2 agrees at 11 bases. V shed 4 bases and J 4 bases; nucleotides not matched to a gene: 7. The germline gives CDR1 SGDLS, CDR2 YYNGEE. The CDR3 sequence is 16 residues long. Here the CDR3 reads CASSPAGTSGYNEQFF. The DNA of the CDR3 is TGTGCCAGCAGCCCCGCCGGGACTAGCGGTTACAATGAGCAGTTCTTC.

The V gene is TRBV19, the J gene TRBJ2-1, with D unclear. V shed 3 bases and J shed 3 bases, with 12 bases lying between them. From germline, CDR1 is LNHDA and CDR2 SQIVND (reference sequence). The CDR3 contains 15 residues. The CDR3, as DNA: TGTGCCAGTAGTATTTCCGGAGTCCTCTACAATGAGCAGTTCTTC. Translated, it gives CASSISGVLYNEQFF.

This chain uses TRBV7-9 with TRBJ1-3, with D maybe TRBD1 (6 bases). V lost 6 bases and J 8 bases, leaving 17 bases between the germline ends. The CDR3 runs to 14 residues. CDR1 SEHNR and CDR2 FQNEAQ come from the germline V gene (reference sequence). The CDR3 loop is CASRKTGLSDTIYF. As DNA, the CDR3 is TGTGCCAGCAGGAAGACAGGTCTATCGGACACCATATATTTT.

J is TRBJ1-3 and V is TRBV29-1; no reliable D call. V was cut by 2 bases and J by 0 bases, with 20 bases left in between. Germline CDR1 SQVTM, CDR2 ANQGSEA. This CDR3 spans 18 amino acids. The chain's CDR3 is CSVESPPSRELSGNTIYF. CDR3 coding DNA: TGCAGCGTTGAAAGCCCCCCCTCCCGGGAGCTCTCTGGAAACACCATATATTTT. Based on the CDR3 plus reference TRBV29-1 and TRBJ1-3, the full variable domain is SAVISQKPSRDICQRGTSLTIQCQVDSQVTMMFWYRQQPGQSLTLIATANQGSEATYESGFVIDKFPISRPNLTFSTLTVSNMSPEDSSIYLCSVESPPSRELSGNTIYFGEGSWLTVV.